The source of this TCR beta chain is a study of control samples from healthy donors and cancer patients. Data came from immunoSEQ multiplex PCR; TCRdb stores just in-frame clones and leaves some out. In the table there are around 190,000 clones, 90% of which are singletons. V dropped 4 bases and J dropped 6 bases, with 8 bases sitting between them. From germline, CDR1 is SGHNT and CDR2 YYREEE (reference sequence). The CDR3 length is 13 residues. The gene calls are TRBV5-4 and TRBJ1-6; TRBD1 might be the D (6 bases). The sequence was collected from a woman aged 45-65 years in good health. Sequencing was done on a sample of blood. CDR3 DNA: TGTGCCAGCAGCCTGGACAGTAATTCACCCCTCCACTTT. It encodes CASSLDSNSPLHF.